Shown below are 29 T cell receptor beta chains from a single sample sequenced in a study of breast tumors, draining lymph nodes, adjacent tissues. Axillary draining lymph nodes of breast cancer patients supplied the node samples. TCRdb redid the calling of the multiplex PCR reads with MiXCR, one entry per CDR3 protein. This table has about 130,000 distinct CDR3 sequences, around 20% appearing once. Input material: axillary lymph node tissue. These receptor sequences come from a female donor with breast cancer. Some clones in this sample may be carry-over from other donors' samples.

This clonotype was recorded many times. The chain couples TRBV4-1 to TRBJ1-4; D remains ambiguous. CDR1 MGHRA and CDR2 YSYEKL come from the germline V gene. This CDR3 spans 14 amino acids. V shed 0 bases and J shed 7 bases, with 9 bases lying between them. The CDR3 region has the DNA TGCGCCAGCAGCCAAGAGCCCAGACCTGAAAAACTGTTTTTT. Translated, it gives CASSQEPRPEKLFF.

There are many counts of this clonotype. The chain recombines TRBV14 with TRBJ2-7, with 8 positions matching TRBD1. The germline V gene encodes CDR1 SGHDN and CDR2 FVKESK. This CDR3 spans 14 amino acids. Unmatched junction bases numbered 8, after V lost 4 bases and J lost 6 bases. The CDR3 DNA is TGTGCCAGCAGCCCCTATAGGACAGGGACCGAGCAGTACTTC. Its protein is CASSPYRTGTEQYF.

This clonotype was seen at least ten times. J is TRBJ2-7 and V is TRBV12-3 or TRBV12-4, with D maybe TRBD2 (6 bases). Trimming cost V 7 bases and J 3 bases, with 22 bases left between them. This CDR3 is 16 amino acids long. The CDR3 protein is CASTSVGGSSSYEQYF. The CDR3 nucleotides are TGTGCCAGCACCTCGGTCGGGGGAAGCAGTAGCTACGAGCAGTACTTC.

This clonotype was detected many times. V usage is TRBV7-2 and J usage is TRBJ1-2, with a weak D call TRBD1 (5 bases). The ends were cut back, 4 bases at V and 4 bases at J, with 22 bases in the middle. The CDR3 covers 17 residues. CDR1 and CDR2 (germline): SGHTA, FQGNSA. CDR3 sequence reads: CASSSKPQPGLSYGYTF. CDR3 in DNA: TGTGCCAGCAGCTCAAAACCCCAGCCGGGACTAAGCTATGGCTACACCTTC.

The chain recombines TRBV6-1 with TRBJ2-5, with unresolved D. The germline CDR1 and CDR2 sequences are MNHNS and SASEGT. V lost 2 bases, J lost 2 bases, and 21 bases lay in between. This CDR3 is 18 amino acids long. CDR3 bases: TGTGCCAGCAGTGAAAGGTTCGGTCTCAGGCCTTATCAAGAGACCCAGTACTTC. This codes for CASSERFGLRPYQETQYF.

The sample holds many counts of this clonotype. The chain couples TRBV5-6 to TRBJ2-7; 10 nucleotides line up with TRBD2. Losses at the gene ends were 4 bases for V and 3 bases for J; bases not matched to a gene: 10. CDR1 SGHDT and CDR2 YYEEEE come from the germline V gene. The CDR3 totals 16 residues. CDR3 sequence reads: CASSRRAGGLFYEQYF. The CDR3 DNA is TGTGCCAGCAGCAGGAGAGCGGGAGGGCTATTCTACGAGCAGTACTTC.

Ten or more counts support this clonotype. The rearrangement joins TRBV5-6 to TRBJ1-2; 8 nucleotides agree with TRBD1. CDR3 size: 16 residues. V dropped 3 bases and J dropped 0; count of bases not matched to a gene: 7. Germline-derived CDR1 and CDR2 are SGHDT and YYEEEE. CDR3 bases: TGTGCCAGCAGCTCCTTAGGGACAGGAGCTAACTATGGCTACACCTTC. Protein sequence: CASSSLGTGANYGYTF.

This clonotype was counted at least ten times. This chain joins TRBV4-1 and TRBJ1-3, with D uncertain. CDR1 is MGHRA, CDR2 YSYEKL, per germline. V lost 0 bases and J lost 0, with 6 bases in between. The CDR3 covers 15 residues. CDR3 sequence: CASSQDGFSGNTIYF. CDR3 DNA: TGCGCCAGCAGCCAAGACGGCTTCTCTGGAAACACCATATATTTT.

This clonotype was recorded once. A much larger clone differs by one base, so this may be a read error. Without the conserved terminal phenylalanine or tryptophan, this CDR3 likely stems from a read error. This chain uses TRBV12-3 or TRBV12-4 with TRBJ2-2; 7 bases match TRBD1. This CDR3 has 16 amino acids. V lost 3 bases to trimming and J lost 0 bases; unmatched junction nucleotides: 4. CDR3 protein: CASSFTGTANTGELFL. CDR3 DNA: TGTGCCAGCAGTTTTACGGGGACAGCGAACACCGGGGAGCTGTTTCTT.

This clonotype appeared many times. J is TRBJ2-1 and V is TRBV20-1; TRBD2 matches 11 bases. In germline, CDR1 is DFQATT, CDR2 SNEGSKA (reference sequence). J lost 0 bases, V lost 1 base, and 5 bases had no gene match. This CDR3 is built from 17 residues. CDR3 amino acids: CSARARLAGISYNEQFF. The CDR3 region has the DNA TGCAGTGCTAGAGCGAGACTAGCGGGGATCTCCTACAATGAGCAGTTCTTC.

The gene calls are TRBV9 and TRBJ2-2; D gene uncertain. In germline, CDR1 is SGDLS, CDR2 YYNGEE. This CDR3 contains 14 residues. V was pared by 0 bases and J by 6 bases, with 9 bases between. CDR3 residues: CASSVDPESGELFF. The CDR3 region has the DNA TGTGCCAGCAGCGTAGATCCGGAGTCCGGGGAGCTGTTTTTT.

Comments on this clonotype: A much more abundant neighbour one base away suggests this may be a read error. The CDR3 DNA reads TGTGCCAGCAGCCACTCAACGGGTACTAATGAAAAACTGTTTTTT. It translates to CASSHSTGTNEKLFF. This rearrangement joins TRBV3-1 to TRBJ1-4; D remains ambiguous. V was clipped by 3 bases and J by 2 bases, with 10 bases between them. CDR1 is LGHDT, CDR2 YNNKEL, per germline (reference sequence). CDR3 length: 15 residues.

This clonotype was seen ten or more times. V and J are TRBV12-3 or TRBV12-4 and TRBJ2-1; 11 bases line up with TRBD2. The CDR3 contains 16 residues. Trimming removed 5 bases from V and 8 bases from J; junction bases left unmatched: 11. The CDR3 sequence: CASSHTTSGRIDEQFF. The CDR3 nucleotides read TGTGCCAGCAGTCATACCACTAGCGGGAGAATAGATGAGCAGTTCTTC.

With regard to this clonotype: This may arise from a read error, as a much more abundant clone is one base away. This chain connects TRBV7-9 to TRBJ2-1; D unresolved. The CDR3 runs to 15 residues. CDR1 SEHNR and CDR2 FQNEAQ come from the germline V gene (reference sequence). CDR3 sequence: CASSYTRIINNGQFF. CDR3 coding DNA: TGTGCCAGCAGTTATACCCGGATCATAAACAATGGGCAGTTCTTC.

Regarding this clonotype: Being one base from a much bigger clone, this may be a read error. The V gene is TRBV6-1, the J gene TRBJ2-2; perhaps TRBD1 as D (6 bases). CDR1 MNHNS and CDR2 SASEGT come from the germline V gene. The CDR3 runs to 14 residues. CDR3: CACSETRGTGELFF. The CDR3 nucleotides read TGTGCCTGCAGTGAAACCAGGGGAACTGGGGAGCTGTTTTTT.

This clonotype was picked up many times. J is TRBJ2-3 and V is TRBV7-4, with D perhaps TRBD2 (5 bases). Germline lookup yields CDR1 SGHVT and CDR2 SQSDAQ. The CDR3 is 17 residues long. V lost 5 bases and J 4 bases, leaving 22 bases between the germline ends. The CDR3 DNA sequence: TGTGCCAGCAGCCCTGCCGAGCGGCTAGTACCGGCAGATACGCAGTATTTT. Encoded protein: CASSPAERLVPADTQYF.

This clonotype was recorded at least ten times. The CDR3 spells CASSLTGVAADTQYF. CDR3 nucleotides: TGTGCCAGCAGTTTAACAGGGGTAGCGGCAGATACGCAGTATTTT. The V call is TRBV6-5, the J call TRBJ2-3; D possibly corresponds to TRBD1 (7 bases). The CDR3 consists of 15 residues. V was clipped by 4 bases and J by 4 bases, with 15 bases between them. Germline V CDR1 and CDR2: MNHEY, SVGAGI.

As concerns this clonotype: This may be a read error: a much more frequent sequence differs by one nucleotide. V gene TRBV5-6 combines with J gene TRBJ1-4; D gene unclear. The CDR3 is made up of 12 amino acids. Germline CDR1 reads SGHDT; CDR2 reads YYEEEE. The CDR3 sequence: CVSSLRTAGVFF. The CDR3 nucleotides are TGTGTCAGCAGCCTCCGGACCGCGGGAGTGTTTTTT. Full variable domain (outside the CDR3, taken from reference TRBV5-6 and TRBJ1-4): DAGVTQSPTHLIKTRGQQVTLRCSPKSGHDTVSWYQQALGQGPQFIFQYYEEEERQRGNFPDRFSGHQFPNYSSELNVNALLLGDSALYLCVSSLRTAGVFFGSGTQLSVL.

This clonotype was counted at least ten times. The CDR3 sequence is CASSLGQDGQYF. CDR3 DNA: TGTGCCAGCAGCTTGGGACAGGATGGGCAGTACTTC. The chain joins TRBV11-2 to TRBJ2-7; TRBD1 aligns across 8 bases. The CDR3 runs to 12 residues. CDR1 and CDR2 from the germline V gene are SGHAT and FQNNGV. V gave up 3 bases and J gave up 9 bases; unmatched junction bases: 4. The entire variable domain, with the rest obtained from reference TRBV11-2 and TRBJ2-7, is as follows: EAGVAQSPRYKIIEKRQSVAFWCNPISGHATLYWYQQILGQGPKLLIQFQNNGVVDDSQLPKDRFSAERLKGVDSTLKIQPAKLEDSAVYLCASSLGQDGQYFGPGTRLTVT.

This clonotype has just a few counts. CDR3 in amino acids: CASSPHQPGLAGTVGETQYF. The DNA of the CDR3 is TGTGCCAGTAGTCCTCATCAACCTGGACTAGCGGGGACTGTCGGGGAGACCCAGTACTTC. This sequence joins TRBV19 and TRBJ2-5, with 12 bases fitting TRBD2. Germline CDR1 is LNHDA and CDR2 is SQIVND (reference sequence). V shed 5 bases, J shed 5 bases, and the junction held 21 bases outside the gene matches. The CDR3 extends over 20 amino acids.

Worth noting for this clonotype: A junction end diverges from the germline sequence, so it may reflect a read error. CDR3 amino acids: CASSPITSGIGGEPFF. DNA for the CDR3: TGTGCCAGCTCACCCATTACTAGCGGGATAGGCGGTGAGCCGTTCTTC. The chain is built from TRBV18 and TRBJ2-1, with 10 positions matching TRBD2. The CDR3 consists of 16 residues. The germline gives CDR1 KGHSH, CDR2 LQKENI.

This clonotype was picked up many times. CDR3 coding DNA: TGTGCCTGGAATTGGTACGGGACCTCCTACGAGCAGTACTTC. As protein: CAWNWYGTSYEQYF. The chain is built from TRBV30 and TRBJ2-7; D assignment may be TRBD1 or TRBD2 (5 bases each). The CDR3 is made up of 14 amino acids. V lost 4 bases to trimming and J lost 0 bases, with 13 bases between them. Per germline, CDR1 GTSNPN and CDR2 SVGIG (reference sequence).

This clonotype was counted at least ten times. V usage is TRBV20-1 and J usage is TRBJ2-7; D is perhaps TRBD2 (5 bases). CDR1 and CDR2 (germline): DFQATT, SNEGSKA (reference sequence). The ends were cut back, 0 bases at V and 1 base at J, with 7 bases in the middle. This CDR3 comprises 13 residues. The chain's CDR3 is CSARDTRSYEQYF. CDR3 bases: TGCAGTGCTAGAGATACTAGATCCTACGAGCAGTACTTC.

Of note for this clonotype: A much larger clone is a single base away; this may be a read error. This chain joins TRBV5-1 and TRBJ2-5; no reliable D call. Germline lookup yields CDR1 SGHRS and CDR2 YFSETQ. This CDR3 is built from 14 residues. Trimming took off 1 base at V and 5 bases at J, with 12 bases between the two ends. This chain's CDR3 is CASSLPGFDETQYF. CDR3 nucleotides: TGCGCCAGCAGCTTGCCCGGATTTGATGAGACCCAGTACTTC.

This clonotype has ten or more counts. The chain has TRBV20-1 and TRBJ2-3; 8 bases are a match to TRBD2. Germline CDR1 and CDR2: DFQATT and SNEGSKA (reference sequence). Unmatched junction bases numbered 13, after V lost 5 bases and J lost 6 bases. CDR3 length: 15 residues. The CDR3, as DNA: TGCAGTGCTGAGGAAGCGGGAGAGGGAACGGATACGCAGTATTTT. It is translated as CSAEEAGEGTDTQYF.

This clonotype was picked up many times. V gene TRBV11-2 combines with J gene TRBJ2-3; D may be TRBD2 (6 bases). The V end was cut by 4 bases, the J end by 5 bases, with 19 bases between. Germline lookup yields CDR1 SGHAT and CDR2 FQNNGV. CDR3 length equals 16 residues. The CDR3 sequence is CASSSPAGGFLDTQYF. CDR3 DNA sequence: TGTGCCAGCAGCTCCCCAGCGGGCGGGTTTTTAGATACGCAGTATTTT.

In this sample, this clonotype turned up many times. The rearrangement links TRBV2 to TRBJ2-1, with D tentatively TRBD2 (5 bases). The CDR3 spans 13 residues. Germline V CDR1 and CDR2: SNHLY, FYNNEI. V was pared by 6 bases and J by 5 bases, with 11 bases between. CDR3 amino acids: CASSPEADNEQFF. CDR3 in DNA: TGTGCCAGCAGCCCGGAGGCGGACAATGAGCAGTTCTTC.

This clonotype has more than one count but fewer than ten. V usage is TRBV10-2 and J usage is TRBJ2-5; perhaps TRBD2 as D (6 bases). The germline gives CDR1 WSHSY, CDR2 SAAADI. CDR3 length equals 14 residues. The V end was cut by 3 bases, the J end by 2 bases, with 10 bases between. The CDR3: CASSERREQETQYF. DNA for the CDR3: TGCGCCAGCAGTGAACGGAGGGAACAAGAGACCCAGTACTTC.

This clonotype was recorded many times. The V call is TRBV19, the J call TRBJ2-6, with D possibly being TRBD1 (6 bases). The CDR3 has 15 residues. CDR1 is LNHDA and CDR2 is SQIVND in the germline V gene (reference sequence). Trimming removed 6 bases from V and 0 bases from J, with 9 bases in between. CDR3 loop: CASRGQNSGANVLTF. CDR3 coding DNA: TGTGCCAGTAGGGGACAAAACTCTGGGGCCAACGTCCTGACTTTC.